The present T cell receptor (beta chain) was sequenced within a study of blood T cell repertoires in COVID-19. The wider study: Italy, Spain and the United States were the sources of the convalescent and acute COVID-19 samples. The cDNA or gDNA used as material had been derived from T cells, B-cell-depleted T cells, or PBMCs.

The CDR3 loop spans 15 amino acids. CDR1 and CDR2 from the germline V gene are SGHTA and FQGTGA. V was clipped by 2 bases and J by 5 bases; unmatched bases: 7. Generated by immunoSEQ multiplex PCR, the TCRdb table keeps only in-frame clones and is missing some. In the table there are around 360,000 clones, more than 70% of which are singletons. Patients at the Seattle site were enrolled during active infection and followed longitudinally. Sequenced input: peripheral blood. This sequence originates from a woman aged 30 to 39 with COVID-19, enrolled during active disease. This chain uses TRBV7-3 with TRBJ2-3, with 7 nucleotides matching TRBD2. The CDR3 coding sequence is TGTGCCAGCAGCTTACTAGCGGACCATCGAGATACGCAGTATTTT. This translates into CASSLLADHRDTQYF.